This TCR beta chain was obtained from a study of CD8 T cells in ankylosing spondylitis. A note on this clonotype: Its specificity is unknown.

General study points: The study looked at matched synovial fluid samples from ankylosing spondylitis patients. Disease-linked clones were reported to be significantly enriched there. Made up of under 10 highly homologous variants, a TCR beta motif appeared characteristic of ankylosing spondylitis blood.

The junction had 8 bases not matched to a gene; V was cut back by 4 bases and J by 6 bases. The CDR3 covers 15 residues. Germline CDR1 is SGHTA and CDR2 is FQGTGA. Quantitative 5'-RACE with molecular barcodes generated TCR beta libraries. TCRdb used MiXCR to reprocess the 5' RACE reads, holding one entry per CDR3 protein. The sample has roughly 440,000 distinct CDR3 sequences; 15% to 20% are singletons. Sequencing used blood, either unsorted or a sorted T cell fraction (not recorded which). The chain employs TRBV7-3 and TRBJ1-2; 10 bases line up with TRBD1. The sequence was obtained from a male donor with ankylosing spondylitis. CDR3 sequence (DNA): TGTGCCAGCAGCTCTGGACAGGGGGAAGATCATGGCTACACCTTC. Translated: CASSSGQGEDHGYTF.